Shown below are 19 T cell receptor beta chains from a single sample sequenced in a study of blood T cell repertoires in COVID-19. Sequenced by immunoSEQ multiplex PCR; TCRdb stores in-frame clones only, minus some. Of about 68,000 clones listed, around 89% were seen once; the top ten hold roughly 2.7%. The sample consisted of peripheral blood. The source of these receptors is a man aged 45-60 years with acute or convalescent COVID-19.

There are a few counts of this clone. The rearrangement joins TRBV25-1 to TRBJ2-1, with a weak D call TRBD2 (6 bases). Germline-derived CDR1 and CDR2 are MGHDK and SYGVNS. The V gene lost 4 bases and the J gene lost 5 bases, with 12 bases spanning the gap. CDR3 length: 14 amino acids. The CDR3 here is CASSVLAGHNEQFF. CDR3 DNA sequence: TGTGCCAGCAGTGTATTGGCGGGACACAATGAGCAGTTCTTC.

The sample holds one count of this clone. The chain has TRBV28 and TRBJ1-1; 8 positions match TRBD1. Germline assignment: CDR1 MDHEN and CDR2 SYDVKM. This CDR3 contains 13 residues. The V gene end was trimmed by 5 bases and the J gene end by 4 bases; junction bases not matched to a gene: 3. CDR3 nucleotides: TGTGCCAGCAGTCCTGACAGGGGCACTGAAGCTTTCTTT. Translated: CASSPDRGTEAFF.

The rearrangement joins TRBV19 to TRBJ1-5; a weak D match, TRBD1 (5 bases). The CDR3 is made up of 15 amino acids. The V and J ends lost 3 bases and 8 bases respectively, with 17 bases between them. The germline CDR1 and CDR2 sequences are LNHDA and SQIVND (reference sequence). This CDR3 reads CASSMSGGIDEPQHF. The CDR3 DNA sequence: TGTGCCAGTAGTATGTCCGGGGGGATAGACGAGCCCCAGCATTTT. Based on the CDR3 plus reference TRBV19 and TRBJ1-5, the full variable domain is DGGITQSPKYLFRKEGQNVTLSCEQNLNHDAMYWYRQDPGQGLRLIYYSQIVNDFQKGDIAEGYSVSREKKESFPLTVTSAQKNPTAFYLCASSMSGGIDEPQHFGDGTRLSIL.

In this sample, this clone turned up once. V and J are TRBV30 and TRBJ2-5; maybe TRBD1 (6 bases). Trimming removed 7 bases at V and 1 base at J, with 13 bases between. The CDR3 contains 13 residues. CDR1 and CDR2 from the germline V gene are GTSNPN and SVGIG (reference sequence). CDR3 region: CASEGVFQETQYF. Written as DNA, the CDR3 is TGTGCCTCCGAGGGGGTATTCCAAGAGACCCAGTACTTC.

The chain carries TRBV5-1 and TRBJ2-1; 13 bases agree with TRBD2. From germline, CDR1 is SGHRS and CDR2 YFSETQ. J gave up 1 base and V 0 bases, and 16 bases lay outside the gene matches. CDR3 length: 22 amino acids. CDR3 residues: CASSLGGWAGTSGKPSYNEQFF. The CDR3 region has the DNA TGCGCCAGCAGCTTGGGGGGTTGGGCCGGGACTAGCGGGAAACCTTCCTACAATGAGCAGTTCTTC.

The chain has TRBV10-3 and TRBJ1-2; 10 nucleotides align to TRBD1. CDR1 is ENHRY, CDR2 SYGVKD, per germline. Trimming took 2 bases from V and 6 from J; bases not matched to a gene: 6. The CDR3 contains 15 residues. CDR3 in amino acids: CAISEPDRGPDGYTF. DNA for the CDR3: TGTGCCATCAGTGAGCCTGACAGGGGGCCGGATGGCTACACCTTC.

The chain is built from TRBV7-2 and TRBJ2-7; a possible D gene is TRBD2 (6 bases). The CDR3 has 15 amino acids. Germline V gene lookup returns CDR1 SGHTA and CDR2 FQGNSA. V shed 7 bases and J shed 1 base, with 17 bases lying between them. The CDR3 region is CASNRPNRGSYEQYF. In nucleotides, the CDR3 is TGTGCCAGCAATCGACCCAATCGGGGGTCCTACGAGCAGTACTTC.

The rearrangement joins TRBV30 to TRBJ2-5; D is perhaps TRBD2 (6 bases). The CDR3 loop spans 15 amino acids. Germline V CDR1 and CDR2: GTSNPN, SVGIG (reference sequence). V was trimmed by 2 bases and J by 0 bases, leaving 13 bases between them. In nucleotides, the CDR3 is TGTGCCTGGAGTCCCGGGACTGAGTACCAAGAGACCCAGTACTTC. It translates to CAWSPGTEYQETQYF.

This sequence joins TRBV12-3 or TRBV12-4 and TRBJ2-1, with unresolved D. V dropped 5 bases and J dropped 6 bases, with 8 bases sitting between them. The CDR3 length is 12 residues. The CDR3 protein is CASSRSTNEQFF. CDR3 coding DNA: TGTGCCAGCAGTCGGAGTACCAATGAGCAGTTCTTC.

This rearrangement joins TRBV24-1 to TRBJ2-3; D is unclear. The CDR3 runs 15 residues. Germline values: CDR1 KGHDR, CDR2 SFDVKD. V lost 3 bases and J lost 4, with 13 bases in between. DNA for the CDR3: TGTGCCACCAGTGATAGTCGAGTGCCGGCAGATACGCAGTATTTT. Encoded protein: CATSDSRVPADTQYF.

This clone turned up a few times. The chain couples TRBV5-6 to TRBJ1-5; no clear D. Germline V gene data show CDR1 as SGHDT and CDR2 as YYEEEE. The V end lost 0 bases, the J end lost 0 bases, and 10 bases lay between the germline ends. This CDR3 contains 16 residues. Here the CDR3 reads CASSLAGPFSNQPQHF. The CDR3 DNA reads as TGTGCCAGCAGCTTGGCTGGCCCCTTTAGCAATCAGCCCCAGCATTTT.

The gene calls are TRBV6-2 or TRBV6-3 and TRBJ1-1; D ambiguous. Trimming took off 4 bases at V and 5 bases at J, with 14 bases between the two ends. From germline, CDR1 is MNHEY and CDR2 SVGEGT. This CDR3 comprises 14 residues. CDR3 amino acids: CASSSSLEWTEAFF. CDR3 DNA: TGTGCCAGCAGTTCGAGCCTCGAATGGACTGAAGCTTTCTTT.

This chain connects TRBV6-5 to TRBJ1-6, with 7 bases lining up with TRBD1. The CDR3 spans 14 residues. Germline V CDR1 and CDR2: MNHEY, SVGAGI. The V gene end was trimmed by 10 bases and the J gene end by 10 bases; junction bases not matched to a gene: 13. The CDR3 loop reads CAIPKKTGQSPLHF. The CDR3 DNA follows: TGTGCCATACCCAAAAAGACAGGGCAATCACCCCTCCACTTT.

This rearrangement joins TRBV29-1 to TRBJ2-1; 7 bases fit TRBD2. V was pared by 4 bases and J by 5 bases, with 11 bases of the junction left unmatched. The CDR3 contains 15 residues. Germline V gene lookup returns CDR1 SQVTM and CDR2 ANQGSEA. CDR3 DNA sequence: TGCAGCGTTGTTCTAGCGGCCTCGGCGGACAATGAGCAGTTCTTC. The encoded protein is CSVVLAASADNEQFF.

The V call is TRBV28, the J call TRBJ2-1; 16 bases match TRBD2. V lost 5 bases and J lost 12; bases outside the gene matches: 7. The length of the CDR3 is 15 residues. Germline CDR1 is MDHEN and CDR2 is SYDVKM. The DNA of the CDR3 is TGTGCCAGCAGTGACGGGACTAGCGGGAGGGACTCGCAGTTCTTC. Translated: CASSDGTSGRDSQFF.

The chain couples TRBV4-2 to TRBJ2-6, with TRBD2 matching over 12 bases. CDR3 length equals 19 residues. CDR1 is LGHNA, CDR2 YNFKEQ, per germline. Unmatched junction bases numbered 5, after V lost 0 bases and J lost 2 bases. The chain's CDR3 is CASSQESTSGRTGANVLTF. In nucleotides, the CDR3 is TGTGCCAGCAGCCAAGAAAGCACTAGCGGGAGGACTGGGGCCAACGTCCTGACTTTC.

This chain uses TRBV14 with TRBJ2-3; D gene unclear. The CDR3 covers 14 residues. Per germline, CDR1 SGHDN and CDR2 FVKESK. Trimming took 5 bases from V and 2 from J, leaving 11 bases between them. The DNA for the CDR3 is TGTGCCAGCAGCTCCTCTTACTTCACAGATACGCAGTATTTT. Translating gives CASSSSYFTDTQYF.

The chain is built from TRBV18 and TRBJ2-7; perhaps TRBD1 as D (6 bases). There are 17 residues in the CDR3. Germline loops: CDR1 KGHSH, CDR2 LQKENI. With 1 base removed from V and 0 bases from J, the gap between germline ends came to 16 bases. Here the CDR3 DNA reads TGTGCCAGCTCACCACTCTCGGCTGGGGGCCTCTCCTACGAGCAGTACTTC. Translated: CASSPLSAGGLSYEQYF.

This CDR3 reads CASSLVGLDRGSPFSGANVLTF. DNA of the CDR3: TGTGCCAGCAGCTTAGTAGGGCTGGACAGGGGGTCCCCTTTCTCTGGGGCCAACGTCCTGACTTTC. The rearrangement joins TRBV7-6 to TRBJ2-6; 10 bases fit TRBD1. The CDR3 consists of 22 residues. V shed 1 base, J shed 0 bases, and the junction held 15 bases outside the gene matches. From germline, CDR1 is SGHVS and CDR2 FNYEAQ. Together with reference TRBV7-6 and TRBJ2-6, the CDR3 gives the full variable domain: GAGVSQSPRYKVTKRGQDVALRCDPISGHVSLYWYRQALGQGPEFLTYFNYEAQQDKSGLPNDRFSAERPEGSISTLTIQRTEQRDSAMYRCASSLVGLDRGSPFSGANVLTFGAGSRLTVL.